This TCR beta chain was captured by sequencing in a study of blood T cell repertoires in COVID-19 (dated by TCRdb to about 2020). About the study as a whole: Samples covering the acute and convalescent phases of COVID-19 were provided by collaborators in the United States, Italy and Spain. The samples were drawn from the first 160 participants of the ongoing ImmuneRACE study and from 1,254 subjects provided by 6 global collaborators. Where available, HLA class I and class II types were obtained from metadata supplied by the sample provider rather than from assay-based typing. Nearly every sample came with metadata listing a de-identified subject ID, COVID-19 status, age in years and sex. The material from the prospective study consisted of cDNA or gDNA derived from T cells, B-cell-depleted T cells, or PBMCs. The repertoires were released in a freely available public database meant as a resource for research on the immune response to SARS-CoV-2. Subjects who had been exposed to COVID-19, were actively infected with it, or had recovered from it provided the deeply sampled blood TCRbeta repertoires that made up the dataset.

On the study overall, not on this receptor specifically: The amount of clinical and demographic metadata varied by source and participant and was provided uncurated.

TCRbeta CDR3 regions were amplified from genomic DNA using the immunoSEQ Assay, a bias-controlled multiplex PCR. For the original study's pipeline: Within the assay, amplification of reference gene primers was used to estimate how many nucleated cells each sample contained. To quantify the absolute abundance of each unique TCRbeta CDR3 rearrangement, sequence reads were collapsed and filtered. For each sample, productive Simpson clonality was calculated by taking the square root of Simpson's diversity index across productive rearrangements. TCRdb retrieved this table from immuneACCESS and kept in-frame rearrangements only. Not all clones are present; in checked studies, unresolved V genes account for under half, and no reason is known for the remainder. V and J calls plus clone size are reproduced from that table; the DNA served to infer D and trimming. Present in this sample are hundreds of thousands of clones, approximately 91% of which were seen just once. The ten top clones hold 9.5% of the sample.

CDR1 and CDR2 are drawn from the germline V gene: SGHTA, FQGNSA. Including cysteine and phenylalanine, the CDR3 has 15 amino acids. CDR3 DNA is the only sequence kept; it has 45 bases, read in frame from the first base. V loses 4 bases at its end and J loses 3 bases; junction bases beyond the gene matches: 3. On this clone itself: What antigen it recognizes has not been identified. No quality values exist for individual bases; no much larger clone is one base distant.

Participants in the prospective study were enrolled through a virtual design, were aged about 18 to 89 years, and lived in approximately 24 United States geographic areas. In the prospective study, cohorts were assigned on the basis of participant-reported clinical history obtained from a screening survey and a study questionnaire. For ImmuneRACE Cohort 3, a participant was defined as recovered based on two consecutive negative NP/OP PCR tests, clearance by a healthcare professional, or resolution of symptoms. Mobile phlebotomists in the prospective study collected whole blood, serum and a nasopharyngeal or oropharyngeal swab from every participant. Additional blood draws and questionnaires over a roughly two-month period could optionally be provided by prospective study participants. Prospective study blood samples were shipped either frozen or at room temperature before DNA extraction.

Sequenced input: PBMCs or T cells enriched from blood (not recorded which). This receptor was taken from a woman aged 40 to 49 who had recovered from COVID-19. The V and J segments used are TRBV7-2 and TRBJ2-3, and 11 junctional nucleotides match TRBD2. DNA sequence: TGTGCCAGCAGCTGGGGACTAGCGGATACAGATACGCAGTATTTT. This translates into CASSWGLADTDTQYF.